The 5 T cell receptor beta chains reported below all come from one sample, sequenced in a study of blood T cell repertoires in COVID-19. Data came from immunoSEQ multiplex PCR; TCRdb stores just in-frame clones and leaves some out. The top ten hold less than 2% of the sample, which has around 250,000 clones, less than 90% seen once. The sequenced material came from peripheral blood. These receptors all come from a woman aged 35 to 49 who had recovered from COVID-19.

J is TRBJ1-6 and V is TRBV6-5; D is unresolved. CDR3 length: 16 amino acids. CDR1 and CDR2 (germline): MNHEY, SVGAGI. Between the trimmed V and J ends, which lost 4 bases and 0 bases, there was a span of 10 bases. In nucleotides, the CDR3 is TGTGCCAGCAGTTCCAACCCCAGCTCCTATAATTCACCCCTCCACTTT. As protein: CASSSNPSSYNSPLHF.

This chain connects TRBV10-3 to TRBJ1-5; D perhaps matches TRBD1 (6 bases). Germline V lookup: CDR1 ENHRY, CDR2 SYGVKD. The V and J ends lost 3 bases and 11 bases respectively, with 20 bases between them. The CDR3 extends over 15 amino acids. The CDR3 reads CAISDSVRGPRSQHF. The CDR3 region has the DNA TGTGCCATCAGTGACTCCGTCAGGGGCCCACGGTCCCAGCATTTT.

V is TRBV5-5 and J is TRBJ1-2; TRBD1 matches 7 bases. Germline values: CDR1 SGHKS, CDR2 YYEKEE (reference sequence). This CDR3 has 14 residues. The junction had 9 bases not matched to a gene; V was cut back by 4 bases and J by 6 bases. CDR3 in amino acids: CASSQLTGANGYTF. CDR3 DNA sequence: TGTGCCAGCAGCCAACTCACAGGGGCGAATGGCTACACCTTC.

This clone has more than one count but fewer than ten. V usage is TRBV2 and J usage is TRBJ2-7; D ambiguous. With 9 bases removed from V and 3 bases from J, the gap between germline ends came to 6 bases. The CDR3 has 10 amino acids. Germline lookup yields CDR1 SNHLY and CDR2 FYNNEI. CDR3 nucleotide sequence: TGTGCCAGTGGGCGCTACGAGCAGTACTTC. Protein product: CASGRYEQYF. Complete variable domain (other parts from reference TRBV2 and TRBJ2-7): EPEVTQTPSHQVTQMGQEVILRCVPISNHLYFYWYRQILGQKVEFLVSFYNNEISEKSEIFDDQFSVERPDGSNFTLKIRSTKLEDSAMYFCASGRYEQYFGPGTRLTVT.

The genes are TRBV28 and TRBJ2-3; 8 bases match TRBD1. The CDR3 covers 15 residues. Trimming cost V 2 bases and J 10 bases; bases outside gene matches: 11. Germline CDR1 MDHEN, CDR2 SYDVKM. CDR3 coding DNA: TGTGCCAGCAGTTTAGGGCAGGGGGCCAATCCTTCGCAGTATTTT. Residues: CASSLGQGANPSQYF.